This TCR beta chain was recorded in a study of OX40 agonist ivuxolimab in advanced cancers. Germline V gives CDR1 GTSNPN, CDR2 SVGIG (reference sequence). The CDR3 consists of 13 residues. V was pared by 2 bases and J by 2 bases, with 9 bases between. Sequencing used immunoSEQ multiplex PCR; TCRdb keeps in-frame clones, though not all of them. The sample lists around 70,000 clones, around 93% seen once, with 1.1% in the top ten. The sample here was CD4+ or CD8+ T cells sorted from blood, taken in a trial of the OX40 agonist ivuxolimab. The sequence derives from an adult with an advanced solid tumor such as melanoma, head and neck, liver or kidney cancer. The chain combines TRBV30 with TRBJ2-5; D possibly corresponds to TRBD1 (5 bases). The CDR3 loop reads CAWSNRRQETQYF. In DNA form, the CDR3 reads TGTGCCTGGAGTAACAGGCGACAAGAGACCCAGTACTTC.